This T cell receptor beta chain was documented in a study of T cells in Graves' hyperthyroidism and ophthalmopathy. On the study more broadly: Peripheral blood samples were taken at initial diagnosis, prior to any treatment. Study outcomes and limitations: A model using 13 V-J features told ophthalmopathy apart from stable hyperthyroidism. For ophthalmopathy, model prediction preceded onset by a median 6.5 months.

This clonotype was counted at least ten times. The target antigen is unknown. RNA transcripts served as the template for amplifying TCR beta CDR3 regions. The HTBI primer set drove a first-round RT-PCR of the TCR CDR3. TCRdb called the multiplex PCR reads again in MiXCR, with one record for every CDR3 protein. The table includes fewer than 400,000 distinct CDR3 sequences, approximately 14% detected once. Thyroid ultrasound, orbital computed tomography, clinical symptoms, and serum thyroxine and TRAb underpinned diagnoses. Trimming left V 1 base short and J 0 bases short, with 22 bases between. The CDR3 loop spans 20 amino acids.

The clonotype was recovered from a woman between 18 and 30 years old with Graves' hyperthyroidism that later progressed to Graves' ophthalmopathy. Sequences were obtained from blood. The gene calls are TRBV12-3 or TRBV12-4 and TRBJ2-4; a possible D gene is TRBD2 (5 bases). The chain's CDR3 is CASSLGGSAGRGLAKNIQYF. The CDR3 DNA sequence: TGTGCCAGCAGTTTAGGAGGTTCGGCCGGCCGTGGACTAGCCAAAAACATTCAGTACTTC.